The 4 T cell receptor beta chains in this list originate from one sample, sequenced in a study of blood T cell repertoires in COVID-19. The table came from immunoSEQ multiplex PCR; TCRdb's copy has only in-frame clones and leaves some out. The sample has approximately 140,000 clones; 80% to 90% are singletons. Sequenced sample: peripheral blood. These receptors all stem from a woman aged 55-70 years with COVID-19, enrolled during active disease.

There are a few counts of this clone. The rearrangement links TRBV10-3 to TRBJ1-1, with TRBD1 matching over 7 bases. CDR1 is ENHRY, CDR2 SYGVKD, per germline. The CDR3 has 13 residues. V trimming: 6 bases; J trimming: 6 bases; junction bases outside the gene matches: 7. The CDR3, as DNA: TGTGCCATCAGGGTAGGACAGGCCGCTGAAGCTTTCTTT. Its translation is CAIRVGQAAEAFF.

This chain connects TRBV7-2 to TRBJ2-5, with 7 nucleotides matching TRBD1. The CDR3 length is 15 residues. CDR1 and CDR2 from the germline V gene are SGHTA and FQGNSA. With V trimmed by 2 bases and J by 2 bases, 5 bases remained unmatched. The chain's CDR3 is CASSLHTGAQETQYF. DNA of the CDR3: TGTGCCAGCAGCTTACACACAGGGGCTCAAGAGACCCAGTACTTC. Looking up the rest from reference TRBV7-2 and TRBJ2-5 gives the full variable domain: GAGVSQSPSNKVTEKGKDVELRCDPISGHTALYWYRQSLGQGLEFLIYFQGNSAPDKSGLPSDRFSAERTGGSVSTLTIQRTQQEDSAVYLCASSLHTGAQETQYFGPGTRLLVL.

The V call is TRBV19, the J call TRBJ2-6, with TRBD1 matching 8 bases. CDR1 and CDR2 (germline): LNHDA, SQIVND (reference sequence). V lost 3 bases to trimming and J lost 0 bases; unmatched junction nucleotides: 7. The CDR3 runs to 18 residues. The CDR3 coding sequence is TGTGCCAGTAGTATCCAGGGACAGGATCACTCTGGGGCCAACGTCCTGACTTTC. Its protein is CASSIQGQDHSGANVLTF.

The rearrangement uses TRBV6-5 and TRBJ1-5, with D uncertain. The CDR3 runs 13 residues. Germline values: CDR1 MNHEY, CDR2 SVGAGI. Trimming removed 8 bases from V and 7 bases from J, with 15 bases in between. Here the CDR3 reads CASSPVGDQPQHF. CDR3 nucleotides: TGTGCCAGCTCTCCCGTGGGAGACCAGCCCCAGCATTTT.